These 6 T cell receptor beta chains came from one sample sequenced in a study of cytomegalovirus exposure and HLA in healthy donors. The PCR was carried out with 60 Vbeta primers and 13 Jbeta primers. Assay: immunoSEQ multiplex PCR; the TCRdb copy retains only in-frame clones and omits some. The sample has approximately 74,000 clones; over 70% are singletons. Sample: PBMCs. The receptors were sampled from a woman aged 40 to 49 in good health and CMV-seronegative.

The chain is built from TRBV4-3 and TRBJ1-2, with 9 bases lining up with TRBD1. Germline-derived CDR1 and CDR2 are LGHNA and YSLEER. This CDR3 has 14 residues. The junction had 5 bases not matched to a gene; V was cut back by 4 bases and J by 5 bases. CDR3 sequence reads: CASSRQGVGYGYTF. CDR3 in DNA: TGCGCCAGCAGCCGACAGGGGGTGGGTTATGGCTACACCTTC.

This chain's CDR3 is CASSEARTGSGKLFF. CDR3 nucleotides: TGTGCCAGCAGTGAAGCCCGGACAGGGAGCGGAAAACTGTTTTTT. V is TRBV2 and J is TRBJ1-4, with 8 bases identical to TRBD1. Germline assignment: CDR1 SNHLY and CDR2 FYNNEI. There are 15 residues in the CDR3. The V and J ends lost 0 bases and 10 bases, in that order; junction bases with no gene match: 7. Combining the CDR3 with reference TRBV2 and TRBJ1-4 gives the whole variable domain EPEVTQTPSHQVTQMGQEVILRCVPISNHLYFYWYRQILGQKVEFLVSFYNNEISEKSEIFDDQFSVERPDGSNFTLKIRSTKLEDSAMYFCASSEARTGSGKLFFGSGTQLSVL.

The rearrangement uses TRBV5-6 and TRBJ1-6; maybe TRBD1 (5 bases). Trimming cost V 0 bases and J 7 bases, with 5 bases left between them. Germline loops: CDR1 SGHDT, CDR2 YYEEEE. CDR3 length: 13 residues. This chain's CDR3 is CASSLDRNSPLHF. The CDR3 DNA reads as TGTGCCAGCAGCTTGGACAGGAATTCACCCCTCCACTTT.

The chain is built from TRBV29-1 and TRBJ2-7; 9 bases fit TRBD1. V shed 5 bases and J 3 bases; nucleotides not matched to a gene: 8. The CDR3 is made up of 14 amino acids. CDR1 SQVTM and CDR2 ANQGSEA come from the germline V gene. The CDR3: CSVTRDRANYEQYF. The CDR3 DNA follows: TGCAGCGTTACCCGGGACAGGGCTAACTACGAGCAGTACTTC.

The rearrangement joins TRBV7-2 to TRBJ2-2, with 9 bases fitting TRBD2. CDR1 and CDR2 (germline): SGHTA, FQGNSA. The CDR3 extends over 17 amino acids. The trim removed 3 bases at V and 4 bases at J, leaving 9 bases unmatched. CDR3 bases: TGTGCCAGCAGCTTTCTAGCGGGACCGCGAGGCACCGGGGAGCTGTTTTTT. It specifies CASSFLAGPRGTGELFF.

This chain joins TRBV11-2 and TRBJ2-7; 12 bases align to TRBD2. Germline loops: CDR1 SGHAT, CDR2 FQNNGV. The CDR3 runs to 15 residues. With V trimmed by 5 bases and J by 3 bases, 5 bases remained unmatched. CDR3 protein: CASSLWTSGIYEQYF. The CDR3 DNA is TGTGCCAGCAGCCTTTGGACTAGCGGGATCTACGAGCAGTACTTC.